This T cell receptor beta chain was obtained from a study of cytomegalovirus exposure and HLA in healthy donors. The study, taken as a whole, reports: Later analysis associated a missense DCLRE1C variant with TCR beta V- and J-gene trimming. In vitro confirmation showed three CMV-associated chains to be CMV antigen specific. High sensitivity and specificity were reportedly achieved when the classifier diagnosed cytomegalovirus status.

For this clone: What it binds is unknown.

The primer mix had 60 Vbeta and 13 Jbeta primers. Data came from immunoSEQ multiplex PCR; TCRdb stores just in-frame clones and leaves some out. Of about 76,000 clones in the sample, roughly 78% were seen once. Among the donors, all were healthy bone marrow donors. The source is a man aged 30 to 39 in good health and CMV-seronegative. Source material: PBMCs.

The CDR3 DNA follows: TGTGCCTGGAGTGTAAAAGGGGTGGAGACCCAGTACTTC. This sequence encodes CAWSVKGVETQYF. This chain joins TRBV30 and TRBJ2-5, with D perhaps matching TRBD1 (5 bases). Germline values: CDR1 GTSNPN, CDR2 SVGIG (reference sequence). The V and J ends lost 0 bases and 5 bases respectively, with 10 bases between them. This CDR3 has 13 residues.